Listed here is a single TCR beta chain. What it recognizes is unknown. This specimen belongs to a study of Tregs in tolerant kidney transplant recipients. Points from the study as a whole: Findings come from small patient numbers and require larger validation. No direct test of biological reproducibility was done here.

This table comes from immunoSEQ multiplex PCR, and its TCRdb copy is limited to in-frame clones, with some not included. Of some 240,000 clones listed, about 80% are singletons. Thawed PBMCs were FACS-sorted into unstimulated CD4+CD25+CD127- regulatory T cells, CD4+CD25- non-regulatory cells, CD4 and CD8 cells. The germline V gene has CDR1 LNHDA and CDR2 SQIVND (reference sequence). This CDR3 region has 14 residues. Sequenced material: CD4+ T cells from blood. The source is a human donor in good health. The V gene is TRBV19, the J gene TRBJ2-5; TRBD2 matches at 9 bases. TRBJ2-7 explains the end of the DNA better; the J call may be wrong. CDR3 coding DNA: TGTGCCAGTAGTATGAGCGGGAGGACCCCCGAGCAGTACTTC. This codes for CASSMSGRTPEQYF.